These T cell receptor beta chains were read from a single sample in a study of CD8+CD57+ T cells in acquired aplastic anemia. TCRdb re-analysed the reads in MiXCR, keeping a single row per CDR3 protein. The repertoire includes roughly 120,000 distinct CDR3 sequences, 55% to 70% of them detected once, and roughly 28% sits in the top ten. The specimen sequenced was sorted CD4+, CD8+, or CD8+CD57+ T cells (not recorded which) from PBMCs. All receptors derive from a human donor with aplastic anemia. Both conserved end residues are part of each CDR3. A D gene is named only where the DNA matches it firmly. Size tells how often a clone was seen (once, few, many) or the class of an expanded clone, and some rows leave it out.

V	J	D	size	CDR3	DNA
TRBV20-1	TRBJ2-3	TRBD1	.	CSARGGDGTDTRYF	TGCAGTGCTAGAGGCGGCGATGGGACAGATACGCGGTATTTT
TRBV6-5	TRBJ1-3	.	once	CASSSDRFGNTIYF	TGTGCCAGCAGTTCCGACAGGTTTGGAAACACCATATATTTT
TRBV19	TRBJ1-1	.	.	CASSTQDPKLTEAFF	TGTGCCAGTAGTACTCAGGACCCCAAGCTCACTGAAGCTTTCTTT
TRBV24-1	TRBJ2-1	.	.	CATSDQGDEQFF	TGTGCCACCAGTGATCAAGGGGATGAGCAGTTCTTC
TRBV19	TRBJ1-6	TRBD1	once	CASSITGTGNSALHF	TGTGCCAGTAGTATCACCGGGACAGGGAATTCAGCCCTCCACTTT
TRBV29-1	TRBJ2-3	.	.	CSVPLGGGSFDTDTQYF	TGCAGCGTTCCCCTCGGTGGGGGGTCCTTTGACACAGATACGCAGTATTTT
TRBV7-8	TRBJ2-3	.	.	CASSLDLAGTDTQYF	TGTGCCAGCAGCTTGGACCTAGCAGGCACAGATACGCAGTATTTT
TRBV9	TRBJ1-1	.	many	CASSWKQDTEAFF	TGTGCCAGCAGCTGGAAGCAAGACACTGAAGCTTTCTTT
TRBV20-1	TRBJ1-2	.	once	CSATQGEGGYTF	TGCAGTGCTACCCAGGGAGAAGGAGGCTACACCTTC
TRBV10-1	TRBJ1-1	.	few	CASRAQWNTEAFF	TGCGCCAGCAGGGCCCAGTGGAACACTGAAGCTTTCTTT
TRBV10-3	TRBJ1-6	.	.	CAISESGGDSPLHF	TGTGCCATCAGTGAGTCAGGAGGGGATTCACCCCTCCACTTT
TRBV10-3	TRBJ1-2	TRBD1	few	CAISDYDRDYGYTF	TGTGCCATCAGTGACTACGACAGGGACTATGGCTACACCTTC
TRBV18	TRBJ1-6	.	.	CASSDRSYNSPLHF	TGTGCCAGCTCAGACCGCTCCTATAATTCACCCCTCCACTTT
TRBV11-2	TRBJ2-7	TRBD2	.	CASSLRGVRSSYEQYF	TGTGCCAGCAGCTTACGGGGGGTCCGTTCCTCCTACGAGCAGTACTTC
TRBV10-3	TRBJ2-1	.	many	CAISGSSGYEQFF	TGTGCCATCAGTGGATCCAGCGGCTATGAGCAGTTCTTC
TRBV2	TRBJ1-2	.	.	CASSTEGTNYGYTF	TGTGCCAGCAGTACCGAAGGGACTAACTATGGCTACACCTTC
TRBV19	TRBJ1-5	TRBD1	.	CASSYRDSSGNQPQHF	TGTGCCAGTAGCTACCGGGACAGTAGCGGCAATCAGCCCCAGCATTTT
TRBV10-3	TRBJ2-3	TRBD2	few	CAIRVAGEGTDTQYF	TGTGCCATCAGGGTAGCGGGGGAAGGCACAGATACGCAGTATTTT
TRBV10-3	TRBJ2-7	.	.	CAISDSQSTSYEQYF	TGTGCCATCTCAGATTCCCAATCCACCTCCTACGAGCAGTACTTC
TRBV9	TRBJ1-1	.	.	CASSVMDTEAFF	TGTGCCAGCAGCGTTATGGACACTGAAGCTTTCTTT
TRBV6-4	TRBJ2-3	TRBD2	.	CASSDTTGGADTQYF	TGTGCCAGCAGTGACACCACGGGGGGGGCAGATACGCAGTATTTT
TRBV7-2	TRBJ2-5	TRBD2	few	CASSQIRREGGETQYF	TGTGCCAGCAGTCAAATTCGGCGGGAGGGCGGCGAGACCCAGTACTTC
TRBV20-1	TRBJ1-5	.	.	CSAGQGVSNQPQHF	TGCAGTGCTGGTCAAGGAGTTTCCAATCAGCCCCAGCATTTT
TRBV7-2	TRBJ1-1	.	.	CASSLFLRSEALF	TGTGCCAGCAGCTTATTTCTAAGGAGCGAAGCTCTCTTT
TRBV25-1	TRBJ1-3	.	.	CASSEPSWGVGNTIYF	TGTGCCAGCAGTGAGCCGTCGTGGGGGGTTGGAAACACCATATATTTT
TRBV24-1	TRBJ2-5	TRBD2	.	CATGGLAGPQETQYF	TGTGCCACCGGGGGCCTAGCGGGGCCACAAGAGACCCAGTACTTC
TRBV5-4	TRBJ1-2	.	.	CASSEGRIYGYTF	TGTGCCAGCAGCGAGGGACGGATTTATGGCTACACCTTC
TRBV9	TRBJ1-1	TRBD1	.	CASSADRGRAFF	TGTGCCAGCAGCGCCGACAGGGGACGAGCTTTCTTT
TRBV2	TRBJ2-1	TRBD1	.	CASSGTGGTYNEQFF	TGTGCCAGCAGCGGGACAGGGGGGACCTACAATGAGCAGTTCTTC
TRBV9	TRBJ2-3	.	once	CASSLRAFSSTDTQYF	TGTGCCAGCAGCCTCAGGGCTTTCTCTAGCACAGATACGCAGTATTTT
TRBV6-1	TRBJ1-1	TRBD1	few	CASRPGQVALNTEAFF	TGTGCCAGCAGACCCGGACAGGTGGCCCTGAACACTGAAGCTTTCTTT
TRBV19	TRBJ2-7	.	.	CASSDTIYEQYF	TGTGCCAGTAGTGATACGATCTACGAGCAGTACTTC
TRBV6-1	TRBJ2-7	TRBD1	many	CASETGTVMNYEQYF	TGTGCCAGCGAAACCGGGACAGTAATGAACTACGAGCAGTACTTC
TRBV7-9	TRBJ2-7	TRBD1	.	CASRRTGAGEQYF	TGTGCCAGCAGAAGGACAGGGGCGGGCGAGCAGTACTTC
TRBV19	TRBJ1-4	.	.	CASNSRDNEKLFF	TGTGCCAGTAACTCCCGGGATAATGAAAAACTGTTTTTT
TRBV20-1	TRBJ2-1	.	.	CSASRASPGGEQFF	TGCAGTGCTAGCAGGGCTAGCCCTGGTGGTGAGCAGTTCTTC
TRBV7-3	TRBJ1-2	TRBD1	.	CASSLHQGALNYGYTF	TGTGCCAGCAGCTTACATCAGGGGGCGCTAAACTATGGCTACACCTTC
TRBV5-4	TRBJ2-2	.	.	CASSLASGHSYTGELFF	TGTGCCAGCAGCTTGGCCTCGGGACACAGCTACACCGGGGAGCTGTTTTTT
TRBV7-6	TRBJ1-2	.	.	CASSSPPTGSNYGYTF	TGTGCCAGCAGTTCCCCCCCCACAGGGTCCAACTATGGCTACACCTTC